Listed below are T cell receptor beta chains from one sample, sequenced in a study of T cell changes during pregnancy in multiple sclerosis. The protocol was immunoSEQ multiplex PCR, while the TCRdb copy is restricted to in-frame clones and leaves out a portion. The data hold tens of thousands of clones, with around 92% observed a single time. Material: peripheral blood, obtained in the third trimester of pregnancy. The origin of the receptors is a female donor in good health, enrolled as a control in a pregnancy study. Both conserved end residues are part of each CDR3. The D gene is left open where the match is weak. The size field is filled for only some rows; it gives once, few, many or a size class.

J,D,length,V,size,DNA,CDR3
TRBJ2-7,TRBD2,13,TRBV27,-,TGTGCCAGCAGAGCGGGAGGAGCATACGAGCAGTACTTC,CASRAGGAYEQYF
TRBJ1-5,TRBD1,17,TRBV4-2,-,TGTGCCAGCAGCCAAGATGGGTCAGGGGGAAGTAATCAGCCCCAGCATTTT,CASSQDGSGGSNQPQHF
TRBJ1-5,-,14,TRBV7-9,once,TGTGCCAGCAGCTCGACCTTGGGCGATCAGCCCCAGCATTTT,CASSSTLGDQPQHF
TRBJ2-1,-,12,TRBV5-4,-,TGTGCCAGCAGCTTAGCGTCCGATGAGCAGTTCTTC,CASSLASDEQFF
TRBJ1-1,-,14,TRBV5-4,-,TGTGCCAGCAGCGTTGGGACACTGAACACTGAAGCTTTCTTT,CASSVGTLNTEAFF
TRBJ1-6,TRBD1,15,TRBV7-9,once,TGTGCCAGCAGCTTAGGACAGGGTACAAATTCACCCCTCCACTTT,CASSLGQGTNSPLHF
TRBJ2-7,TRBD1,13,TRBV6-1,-,TGTGCCAGCCGCCGGACAGGGGGCTACGAGCAGTACTTC,CASRRTGGYEQYF
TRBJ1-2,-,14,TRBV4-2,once,TGTGCCAGCAGCCAAGATTCGGGTAACTATGGCTACACCTTC,CASSQDSGNYGYTF
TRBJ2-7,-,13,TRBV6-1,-,TGTGCCAGCAGGAGGACAGCAAGTAACGAGCAGTACTTC,CASRRTASNEQYF
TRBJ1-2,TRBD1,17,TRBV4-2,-,TGTGCCAGCAGCCAAGACCTGACAGGGGGCGCAAGCTATGGCTACACCTTC,CASSQDLTGGASYGYTF
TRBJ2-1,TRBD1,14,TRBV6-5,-,TGTGCCAGCGGAACCGGGACAGGTTACAATGAGCAGTTCTTC,CASGTGTGYNEQFF
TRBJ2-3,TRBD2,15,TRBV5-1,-,TGCGCCAGCAGCTTGGGCGCTAGCGGGGTGGATACGCAGTATTTT,CASSLGASGVDTQYF
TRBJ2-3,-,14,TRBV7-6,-,TGTGCCAGCAGCTTAGATCAGGGATCCGATACGCAGTATTTT,CASSLDQGSDTQYF
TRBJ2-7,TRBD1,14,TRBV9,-,TGTGCCAGCAGCGTCACGGACAGGGTGGTAGAGCAGTACTTC,CASSVTDRVVEQYF
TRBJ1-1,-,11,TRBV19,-,TGTGCCAGTAAAACGGACCGGGGAGCTTTCTTT,CASKTDRGAFF
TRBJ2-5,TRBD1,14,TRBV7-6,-,TGTGCCAGCAGCAACAGGGGACCAGCCCAGACCCAGTACTTC,CASSNRGPAQTQYF
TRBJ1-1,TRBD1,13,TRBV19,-,TGTGCCAGTAGTAGACAGGGGAACACTGAAGCTTTCTTT,CASSRQGNTEAFF
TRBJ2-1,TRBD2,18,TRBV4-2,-,TGTGCCAGCAGCCAAGGGCCTTCCGGGACTAGCGGGTTTGTTGAGCAGTTCTTC,CASSQGPSGTSGFVEQFF
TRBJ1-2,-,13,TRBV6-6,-,TGTGCCAGCAGTTACGAGACAGCCTATGGCTACACCTTC,CASSYETAYGYTF
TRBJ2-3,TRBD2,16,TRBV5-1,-,TGCGCCAGCAGCCAAAGTAGGGCGGGAGGAGGAGATACGCAGTATTTT,CASSQSRAGGGDTQYF
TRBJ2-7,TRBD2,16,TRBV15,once,TGTGCCACCAGCAGAAACCTAGCGGGAGTCTCCTACGAGCAGTACTTC,CATSRNLAGVSYEQYF
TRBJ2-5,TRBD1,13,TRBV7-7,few,TGTGCTAGCAGCCCGGACAGGGGTGAGACCCAGTACTTC,CASSPDRGETQYF